This record looks at one T cell receptor beta chain sequence and its context. What it recognizes is unknown. This sample was taken from a study of T cells in Graves' hyperthyroidism and ophthalmopathy. Study-level results: In the blood, most expanded thyroid clonotypes above 0.001 appeared as well.

Template material for amplifying TCR beta CDR3 regions consisted of RNA transcripts. HTBI primers were the set used in a first-round RT-PCR of the TCR CDR3. In TCRdb, the multiplex PCR reads were re-called with MiXCR into one record per CDR3 protein. This sample has hundreds of thousands of distinct CDR3 sequences, with around 45% found just once. CDR1 and CDR2 from the germline V gene are SGHTA and FQGNSA. This CDR3 is 16 amino acids long. Graves' hyperthyroidism is called stable when ophthalmopathy does not progress within 18 months. The sample comprised peripheral blood or thyroid tissue (not recorded which). V gene TRBV7-2 combines with J gene TRBJ2-5; 9 bases are shared with TRBD1. With the DNA end fitting TRBJ2-7 better, the J assignment may be wrong. The clonotype was recovered from a woman under 30 with Graves' hyperthyroidism. The CDR3 reads CASSLSPGQGWNEQYF. The CDR3 DNA follows: TGTGCCAGCAGCCTATCACCTGGACAGGGGTGGAACGAGCAGTACTTC.